The clone carrying this T cell receptor beta chain was recorded at least ten times. Its antigen is not known. TCRdb processed the 5' RACE reads anew with MiXCR; each CDR3 protein has one entry. Found here are 40,000 to 55,000 distinct CDR3 sequences, roughly an eighth of them singletons; the top ten hold about 24%. This record comes from a study of T-cell memory formation after mild COVID-19. Findings of the study overall: Among CD4+ contracting clones, most were CM and EM, and CD8+ ones EMRA. Cross-reactive memory appears to have joined, as suggested by some responding clones showing up in pre-infection memory. Later expanders leaned CD4+, whereas day 15 to 85 contracting clones were balanced CD4/CD8.

The CDR3 has 16 residues. The V segment lost 0 bases and the J segment 1 base; nucleotides outside the gene matches: 2. The germline V gene has CDR1 SGHRS and CDR2 YFSETQ. This rearrangement joins TRBV5-1 to TRBJ2-3; 10 nucleotides agree with TRBD1. This TCR came from a man between 18 and 29 years old who had mild COVID-19 (a few samples of this study predate the infection). Cell type and time point are not known. The sample taken for sequencing was PBMCs or a T cell subset sorted from them (not recorded which). CDR3 nucleotides: TGCGCCAGCAGCTTGGCGACAGGGGGCGGCACAGATACGCAGTATTTT. It yields the protein CASSLATGGGTDTQYF.